These 8 T cell receptor beta chains came from one sample sequenced in a study of T cells in Graves' hyperthyroidism and ophthalmopathy. Amplification of TCR beta CDR3 regions used RNA as the template. HTBI primers were the set used in a first-round RT-PCR of the TCR CDR3. TCRdb re-analysed the multiplex PCR reads in MiXCR, keeping a single row per CDR3 protein. The repertoire holds some 350,000 distinct CDR3 sequences, with roughly 15% as singletons. Sequenced material: blood. These TCRs come from a woman aged 55-70 years with Graves' ophthalmopathy.

This clonotype was recorded a few times. The gene calls are TRBV19 and TRBJ2-5; TRBD1 matches at 12 bases. The V segment lost 10 bases and the J segment 5 bases; nucleotides outside the gene matches: 29. The CDR3 has 21 residues. CDR1 is LNHDA and CDR2 is SQIVND in the germline V gene (reference sequence). This chain's CDR3 is CATRPGQGAAGGSLRGETQYF. In DNA, the CDR3 is TGTGCCACCAGGCCGGGACAGGGGGCGGCGGGAGGCTCCTTGAGGGGGGAGACCCAGTACTTC.

This clonotype was picked up many times. The rearrangement joins TRBV20-1 to TRBJ2-2, with a weak D call TRBD2 (6 bases). Germline V gene sequence: CDR1 DFQATT, CDR2 SNEGSKA (reference sequence). This CDR3 is built from 12 residues. V was shortened by 7 bases and J by 2 bases, with 8 bases between the two germline ends. CDR3 bases: TGCAGTGTAGCGGAAAACACCGGGGAGCTGTTTTTT. Translation: CSVAENTGELFF.

The V call is TRBV27, the J call TRBJ1-5; no reliable D call. This CDR3 is 15 amino acids long. Trimming shortened V by 6 bases and J by 6 bases, and 18 bases separated the two germline ends. CDR1 and CDR2 (germline): MNHEY, SMNVEV (reference sequence). The CDR3 spells CASRPMGFRGQPQHF. Written as DNA, the CDR3 is TGTGCCAGCAGACCCATGGGGTTCCGAGGTCAGCCCCAGCATTTT.

This clonotype was counted between two and nine times. The rearrangement uses TRBV29-1 and TRBJ2-1; possibly TRBD1 for D (6 bases). V lost 3 bases and J lost 4, with 10 bases in between. Germline CDR1 reads SQVTM; CDR2 reads ANQGSEA. The CDR3 is 13 residues long. The CDR3 DNA reads TGCAGCGTTGATCTTACAGGGTACAATGAGCAGTTCTTC. As protein: CSVDLTGYNEQFF.

Many counts were recorded for this clonotype. This CDR3 reads CASSQQGNTEAFF. In nucleotides, the CDR3 is TGTGCCAGCAGCCAACAGGGGAACACTGAAGCTTTCTTT. The J gene is TRBJ1-1, the V gene TRBV2; weak D call: TRBD1 (6 bases). Trimming stripped 6 bases from V and 1 base from J, with 9 bases between. The CDR3 length is 13 residues. Germline V gene data show CDR1 as SNHLY and CDR2 as FYNNEI.

This clonotype was seen many times. V gene TRBV6-1 combines with J gene TRBJ2-7, with 8 bases that match TRBD2. This CDR3 region has 14 residues. Germline loops: CDR1 MNHNS, CDR2 SASEGT. V was pared by 6 bases and J by 1 base, with 5 bases of the junction left unmatched. The CDR3 reads CASSRSGESYEQYF. The CDR3 region has the DNA TGTGCCAGCAGCCGTAGCGGGGAATCCTACGAGCAGTACTTC.

Comment on this clonotype: One junction end does not reproduce the germline sequence, and a read error may be involved. The chain combines TRBV5-1 with TRBJ2-7, with D possibly TRBD1 on 5 matching bases. The CDR3 is made up of 13 amino acids. CDR1 SGHRS and CDR2 YFSETQ come from the germline V gene. CDR3 protein: CTSSLATGYEQYF. For the CDR3, the DNA is TGCACCAGCAGCTTGGCCACAGGCTACGAGCAGTACTTC.

There are a few counts of this clonotype. The chain links TRBV24-1 to TRBJ1-3; D is possibly TRBD1 (6 bases). CDR3 length: 16 residues. Trimming removed 2 bases at V and 4 bases at J, with 14 bases between. The germline V gene encodes CDR1 KGHDR and CDR2 SFDVKD. The DNA of the CDR3 is TGTGCCACCAGTGATTCGCCGGGGGCTGAAGGAAACACCATATATTTT. It specifies CATSDSPGAEGNTIYF.